This TCR beta chain was profiled in a study of control samples from healthy donors and cancer patients. The CDR3 extends over 13 amino acids. Between the trimmed V and J ends, which lost 5 bases and 13 bases, there was a span of 18 bases. Germline CDR1 is MDHEN and CDR2 is SYDVKM. Profiling relied on immunoSEQ multiplex PCR, and the TCRdb table lists in-frame clones only, not all of them. The repertoire holds tens of thousands of clones, with 80% to 90% as singletons. V and J are TRBV28 and TRBJ2-4; D is undetermined. Sequencing used PBMCs. The sequence came from a woman aged 60-75 years with head and neck cancer. This CDR3 reads CASSQQLDIVQYF. The CDR3 nucleotides read TGTGCCAGCAGTCAACAACTCGACATCGTCCAGTACTTC.